These 4 T cell receptor beta chains were sequenced from one sample in a study of cytomegalovirus exposure and HLA in healthy donors. The PCR used 60 Vbeta and 13 Jbeta primers. TCRdb keeps only in-frame clones here, not all; method: immunoSEQ multiplex PCR. The sample records about 150,000 clones, over 80% being singletons. Input material: PBMCs. The receptors here all came from a male donor in good health and CMV-seronegative.

The rearrangement uses TRBV28 and TRBJ1-6, with TRBD1 matching over 7 bases. V lost 2 bases and J lost 8; bases outside the gene matches: 3. This CDR3 has 14 residues. The germline gives CDR1 MDHEN, CDR2 SYDVKM. The CDR3 DNA follows: TGTGCCAGCAGTTTAGTAGGGGGCTATTCACCCCTCCACTTT. It yields the protein CASSLVGGYSPLHF.

The gene calls are TRBV4-3 and TRBJ2-2, with D possibly being TRBD1 (6 bases). This CDR3 spans 15 amino acids. V lost 2 bases, J lost 5 bases, and 12 bases lay in between. CDR1 LGHNA and CDR2 YSLEER come from the germline V gene. Written as DNA, the CDR3 is TGCGCCAGCAGCCAACGGGACACAGGAACCGGGGAGCTGTTTTTT. It encodes CASSQRDTGTGELFF.

The chain carries TRBV7-2 and TRBJ1-1; D gene ambiguous. Trimming left V 2 bases short and J 0 bases short, with 10 bases between. Germline values: CDR1 SGHTA, CDR2 FQGNSA. This CDR3 comprises 15 residues. As DNA, the CDR3 is TGTGCCAGCAGCTTACAAGAGGATCTGAACACTGAAGCTTTCTTT. Its translation is CASSLQEDLNTEAFF.

The chain combines TRBV4-1 with TRBJ1-1; D unclear. The CDR3 sequence is 13 residues long. Germline V gene data show CDR1 as MGHRA and CDR2 as YSYEKL. Trimming cost V 2 bases and J 4 bases, with 8 bases left between them. The CDR3 DNA follows: TGCGCCAGCAGCCAATTCGAGGGCACTGAAGCTTTCTTT. Translating it yields CASSQFEGTEAFF.